Presented here are 21 T cell receptor beta chains from one specimen sequenced in a study of cytomegalovirus exposure and HLA in healthy donors. 60 Vbeta and 13 Jbeta primers were used in PCR. The protocol was immunoSEQ multiplex PCR, while the TCRdb copy is restricted to in-frame clones and leaves out a portion. The sample records roughly 100,000 clones, around three quarters being singletons. The sequenced sample consisted of PBMCs. The source of these receptors is a boy younger than 18 in good health and CMV-seronegative.

This chain joins TRBV30 and TRBJ2-1, with 10 nucleotides matching TRBD1. Germline assignment: CDR1 GTSNPN and CDR2 SVGIG (reference sequence). Trimming at V came to 8 bases and at J to 2 bases, leaving 9 bases not matched to a gene. The length of the CDR3 is 15 residues. This chain's CDR3 is CAGDTTGGAYNEQFF. CDR3 DNA: TGTGCCGGGGACACGACAGGGGGCGCCTACAATGAGCAGTTCTTC.

In the case of this clone: Germline is not matched at one junction end, which may reflect a read error. The CDR3 bases are TGTTCCAGCAGCCCCTCCCTAGGCAGCTATAGCAATCAGCCCCAGCATTTT. Translation: CSSSPSLGSYSNQPQHF. The rearrangement joins TRBV7-9 to TRBJ1-5; D uncertain. CDR1 and CDR2 (germline): SEHNR, FQNEAQ (reference sequence). The CDR3 is made up of 17 amino acids.

This chain links TRBV27 with TRBJ2-5; 8 nucleotides agree with TRBD1. The CDR3 sequence is 16 residues long. Losses at the gene ends were 4 bases for V and 5 bases for J; bases not matched to a gene: 12. Germline V gives CDR1 MNHEY, CDR2 SMNVEV (reference sequence). The CDR3 nucleotides read TGTGCCAGCAGTTCCCTCGGACAGGGAAAGAGGGAGACCCAGTACTTC. Translated, it gives CASSSLGQGKRETQYF.

J is TRBJ2-7 and V is TRBV29-1; 7 positions match TRBD2. J was trimmed by 6 bases and V by 6 bases; bases with no gene match: 5. The CDR3 spans 11 residues. CDR1 is SQVTM and CDR2 is ANQGSEA in the germline V gene. This CDR3 reads CSVQGGGEQYF. The CDR3 DNA reads TGCAGCGTCCAGGGCGGGGGCGAGCAGTACTTC.

The chain couples TRBV12-5 to TRBJ2-2; 15 bases line up with TRBD2. Looked up from germline, CDR1 is LGHNT and CDR2 is FRNRAP. J lost 8 bases, V lost 5 bases, and 9 bases had no gene match. The CDR3 covers 17 residues. Here the CDR3 reads CASGGTSGRTTAGELFF. In DNA form, the CDR3 reads TGTGCTAGTGGTGGGACTAGCGGGAGGACTACGGCAGGGGAGCTGTTTTTT.

Here the CDR3 reads CASSELGNSGNTIYF. The CDR3 DNA sequence: TGTGCCAGCAGTGAATTGGGCAATTCCGGAAACACCATATATTTT. The genes are TRBV25-1 and TRBJ1-3; D not certain. CDR1 is MGHDK and CDR2 is SYGVNS in the germline V gene. CDR3 size: 15 residues. The V and J ends lost 1 base and 4 bases respectively, with 11 bases between them.

This chain joins TRBV30 and TRBJ1-1; D ambiguous. The CDR3 contains 11 residues. Germline V gives CDR1 GTSNPN, CDR2 SVGIG (reference sequence). The DNA of the CDR3 is TGTGCAGAAAAGCAGAACACTGAAGCTTTCTTT. Translated: CAEKQNTEAFF.

The rearrangement uses TRBV5-4 and TRBJ2-5; tentative D call: TRBD1 (5 bases). The CDR3 runs to 13 residues. CDR1 and CDR2 (germline): SGHNT, YYREEE (reference sequence). Trimming pared 4 bases from V and 5 bases from J, leaving 12 bases between. CDR3 sequence (DNA): TGTGCCAGCAGCGGCGGACAAAGGGAGACCCAGTACTTC. This translates into CASSGGQRETQYF.

This rearrangement joins TRBV7-9 to TRBJ1-5, with D possibly matching TRBD1 (5 bases). Trimming cost V 6 bases and J 3 bases, with 15 bases left between them. Looked up from germline, CDR1 is SEHNR and CDR2 is FQNEAQ (reference sequence). CDR3 size: 15 residues. The CDR3 loop is CASSNDGAPNQPQHF. The CDR3 DNA sequence: TGTGCCAGCAGTAACGATGGGGCGCCCAATCAGCCCCAGCATTTT.

The rearrangement uses TRBV28 and TRBJ2-3, with 7 bases lining up with TRBD1. This CDR3 comprises 13 residues. The V gene's germline CDR1 is MDHEN and CDR2 SYDVKM. V lost 5 bases and J lost 6; bases outside the gene matches: 5. Here the CDR3 reads CASSRQGSDTQYF. The DNA for the CDR3 is TGTGCCAGCAGTAGACAGGGTTCCGATACGCAGTATTTT.

The table lists this clone with a few counts. V gene TRBV11-3 combines with J gene TRBJ2-7, with a tentative D call TRBD1 (5 bases). Germline CDR1 SGHNT, CDR2 YENEEA. CDR3 length: 16 amino acids. Trimming removed 5 bases at V and 0 bases at J, with 17 bases between. The CDR3 here is CASSPEVGRNSYEQYF. CDR3 DNA sequence: TGTGCCAGCAGCCCCGAGGTGGGGCGGAACTCCTACGAGCAGTACTTC. Complete variable domain (other parts from reference TRBV11-3 and TRBJ2-7): EAGVVQSPRYKIIEKKQPVAFWCNPISGHNTLYWYLQNLGQGPELLIRYENEEAVDDSQLPKDRFSAERLKGVDSTLKIQPAELGDSAVYLCASSPEVGRNSYEQYFGPGTRLTVT.

This chain connects TRBV27 to TRBJ2-7, with 7 nucleotides matching TRBD1. V was clipped by 3 bases and J by 2 bases; unmatched bases: 7. Per germline, CDR1 MNHEY and CDR2 SMNVEV (reference sequence). The CDR3 is 15 amino acids. CDR3 sequence: CASSFATGAPYEQYF. Written as DNA, the CDR3 is TGTGCCAGCAGTTTCGCAACAGGGGCCCCCTACGAGCAGTACTTC.

The chain has TRBV18 and TRBJ1-4; TRBD1 is a possible D gene (5 bases). The germline V gene has CDR1 KGHSH and CDR2 LQKENI. With 6 bases removed from V and 8 bases from J, the gap between germline ends came to 13 bases. The CDR3 spans 13 residues. In DNA form, the CDR3 reads TGTGCCAGCTCCACGAGGGGAGGCGAAAAACTGTTTTTT. Protein product: CASSTRGGEKLFF. Together with reference TRBV18 and TRBJ1-4, the CDR3 gives the full variable domain: NAGVMQNPRHLVRRRGQEARLRCSPMKGHSHVYWYRQLPEEGLKFMVYLQKENIIDESGMPKERFSAEFPKEGPSILRIQQVVRGDSAAYFCASSTRGGEKLFFGSGTQLSVL.

V gene TRBV30 combines with J gene TRBJ1-2; 7 bases align to TRBD1. J was trimmed by 4 bases and V by 1 base; bases with no gene match: 12. The CDR3 extends over 16 amino acids. Germline CDR1 is GTSNPN and CDR2 is SVGIG (reference sequence). In DNA, the CDR3 is TGTGCCTGGAGTGGGGGATCGGGACAGACCTTCTATGGCTACACCTTC. Encoded protein: CAWSGGSGQTFYGYTF.

This chain connects TRBV11-3 to TRBJ1-1, with 7 bases lining up with TRBD1. Germline CDR1 and CDR2: SGHNT and YENEEA. The CDR3 extends over 16 amino acids. With 1 base clipped from V and 3 bases from J, the junction kept 8 bases outside the gene matches. The chain's CDR3 is CASSLGGGGEYTEAFF. CDR3 DNA: TGTGCCAGCAGCTTAGGAGGAGGGGGCGAATACACTGAAGCTTTCTTT.

The V and J genes are TRBV12-5 and TRBJ2-1, with 10 positions matching TRBD1. With V trimmed by 1 base and J by 8 bases, 8 bases remained unmatched. This CDR3 comprises 16 residues. Germline loops: CDR1 LGHNT, CDR2 FRNRAP. DNA for the CDR3: TGTGCTAGTGGTTTGGCCATCGGACAGGGGGAATATGAGCAGTTCTTC. Its translation is CASGLAIGQGEYEQFF.

This clone was observed a few times. The chain joins TRBV28 to TRBJ2-7; the D gene is possibly TRBD1 (6 bases). Germline values: CDR1 MDHEN, CDR2 SYDVKM. V lost 7 bases and J 0 bases, leaving 13 bases between the germline ends. The CDR3 extends over 14 amino acids. CDR3 in amino acids: CASTKARGSYEQYF. CDR3 bases: TGTGCCAGCACCAAAGCCAGGGGCTCCTACGAGCAGTACTTC.

The chain's CDR3 is CASSPPTWEVQPQHF. In nucleotides, the CDR3 is TGTGCCAGCAGCCCTCCGACGTGGGAGGTTCAGCCCCAGCATTTT. This chain joins TRBV16 and TRBJ1-5, with unresolved D. The germline CDR1 and CDR2 sequences are KGHSY and FQNENV. The CDR3 is made up of 15 amino acids. The V gene lost 4 bases and the J gene lost 6 bases, with 16 bases spanning the gap.

The chain combines TRBV15 with TRBJ2-6; a possible D gene is TRBD1 (6 bases). Germline CDR1 is LNHNV and CDR2 is YYDKDF (reference sequence). Trimming removed 3 bases at V and 0 bases at J, with 9 bases between. The length of the CDR3 is 16 residues. CDR3 sequence: CATSRDSRSGANVLTF. The CDR3 nucleotides are TGTGCCACCAGCAGGGACAGTCGCTCTGGGGCCAACGTCCTGACTTTC.

On this clone: Likely a read error: the CDR3 ends without its conserved phenylalanine or tryptophan. The CDR3 nucleotides read TGTGCCATCAGTGAGACACTAAAGAACACTGAAGCTTTCGTT. Its translation is CAISETLKNTEAFV. The chain carries TRBV10-3 and TRBJ1-1; no clear D. This CDR3 region has 14 residues. CDR1 is ENHRY and CDR2 is SYGVKD in the germline V gene. Trimming took off 2 bases at V and 1 base at J, with 8 bases between the two ends.

V usage is TRBV28 and J usage is TRBJ1-2, with unresolved D. Trimming took off 3 bases at V and 7 bases at J, with 9 bases between the two ends. Germline V lookup: CDR1 MDHEN, CDR2 SYDVKM. CDR3 length: 12 residues. DNA of the CDR3: TGTGCCAGCAGTTTCGGGGTCGGTGGCTACACCTTC. It codes for CASSFGVGGYTF.